This T cell receptor (beta chain) was recovered during a study of OX40 agonist ivuxolimab in advanced cancers. In the study overall: Patients treated during dose escalation were battling hepatocellular carcinoma, melanoma, renal cell or head and neck cancer.

Germline CDR1 is MGHDK and CDR2 is SYGVNS. CDR3 length: 12 residues. The V and J ends lost 6 bases and 5 bases respectively, with 11 bases between them. Exclusion applied to patients with autoimmune disease history or systemic immunosuppression. In this sample, this clone turned up once. As yet, its antigen is unknown. Overall study results and limits: Researchers report that CD8+ T cells had, on average, more expanded clones than CD4+. Some nonresponders also had low normalized T-cell clonal expansion.

Measured with immunoSEQ multiplex PCR; TCRdb has only the in-frame clones, and not every one. This sample has 85,000 to 100,000 clones, with 85% to 90% found just once. The sequenced sample was CD4+ or CD8+ T cells sorted from blood, obtained in a trial of the OX40 agonist ivuxolimab. The chain carries TRBV25-1 and TRBJ2-7; D ambiguous. This receptor was identified in an adult with an advanced solid tumor such as melanoma, head and neck, liver or kidney cancer. CDR3 nucleotides: TGTGCCAGCAGGGCATCGATCCACGAGCAGTACTTC. Translating it yields CASRASIHEQYF.